The next 32 T cell receptor beta chains were all read from a single sample in a study of control samples from healthy donors and cancer patients. Only in-frame clones appear in the TCRdb table, and some are missing; sequencing was by immunoSEQ multiplex PCR. The sample includes about 170,000 clones, 90% to 95% of them seen just once. The specimen was blood. These TCRs come from a woman aged 30 to 39 in good health.

The rearrangement joins TRBV3-1 (or the pseudogene TRBV3-2) to TRBJ1-2; D unresolved. The CDR3 consists of 13 residues. With 1 base removed from V and 3 bases from J, the gap between germline ends came to 6 bases. The germline CDR1 and CDR2 sequences are LGHDT and YNNKEL (reference sequence). The CDR3 coding sequence is TGTGCCAGCAGCCAAGCACTTCACTATGGCTACACCTTC. This translates into CASSQALHYGYTF.

This rearrangement joins TRBV7-3 to TRBJ2-1, with no clear D. Germline V gives CDR1 SGHTA, CDR2 FQGTGA. This CDR3 is built from 13 residues. Trimming took 2 bases from V and 5 from J, leaving 7 bases between them. CDR3 nucleotide sequence: TGTGCCAGCAGCTTACGGCAGGACAATGAGCAGTTCTTC. Translated, it gives CASSLRQDNEQFF.

The J gene is TRBJ2-5, the V gene TRBV6-5; tentatively, D is TRBD1 (6 bases). V lost 6 bases, J lost 3 bases, and 14 bases lay in between. The CDR3 has 14 amino acids. Germline loops: CDR1 MNHEY, CDR2 SVGAGI. The CDR3 nucleotides read TGTGCCAGCAGCCTTGCCGGGACAAAAGAGACCCAGTACTTC. Its translation is CASSLAGTKETQYF.

This rearrangement joins TRBV3-1 (or the pseudogene TRBV3-2) to TRBJ2-3; a possible D gene is TRBD2 (6 bases). The CDR3 has 15 amino acids. Between the trimmed V and J ends, which lost 4 bases and 4 bases, there was a span of 15 bases. The germline gives CDR1 LGHDT, CDR2 YNNKEL (reference sequence). CDR3 region: CASSRDLRGSDTQYF. In DNA, the CDR3 is TGTGCCAGCAGCCGGGATCTCCGGGGGTCAGATACGCAGTATTTT.

This clone occurred once. This chain joins TRBV27 and TRBJ2-5, with no clear D. Deletions cut 3 bases from V and 2 bases from J, with 10 bases between. Germline V CDR1 and CDR2: MNHEY, SMNVEV (reference sequence). The CDR3 is 14 amino acids. This CDR3 is CASSFGWGQETQYF. Written as DNA, the CDR3 is TGTGCCAGCAGTTTCGGATGGGGACAAGAGACCCAGTACTTC.

The rearrangement links TRBV6-4 to TRBJ2-1; 7 bases agree with TRBD1. Germline trimming cut 5 bases from V and 9 bases from J; bases unmatched to any gene: 4. CDR3 size: 12 residues. Germline values: CDR1 MRHNA, CDR2 SNTAGT. The CDR3 nucleotides read TGTGCCAGCAGTACAGGGGTGGGTGAGCAGTTCTTC. As protein: CASSTGVGEQFF.

In DNA, the CDR3 is TGTGCCAGCAGCCCGGCCGGGACGGGAATGAACACTGAAGCTTTCTTT. This sequence encodes CASSPAGTGMNTEAFF. This chain uses TRBV3-1 (or the pseudogene TRBV3-2) with TRBJ1-1; possibly TRBD1 for D (5 bases). Trimming pared 4 bases from V and 0 bases from J, leaving 15 bases between. The length of the CDR3 is 16 residues. Germline loops: CDR1 LGHDT, CDR2 YNNKEL (reference sequence).

The J gene is TRBJ2-2, the V gene TRBV28, with 11 bases that match TRBD1. There are 14 residues in the CDR3. V lost 6 bases, J lost 6 bases, and 3 bases stayed unmatched. Germline V gives CDR1 MDHEN, CDR2 SYDVKM. In DNA form, the CDR3 reads TGTGCCAGCAGCCCGGGACAGGGGGCCGGGGAGCTGTTTTTT. It encodes CASSPGQGAGELFF.

The rearrangement links TRBV6-4 to TRBJ2-2; D gene unclear. V was cut by 2 bases and J by 2 bases, with 3 bases left in between. The CDR3 spans 13 residues. The germline CDR1 and CDR2 sequences are MRHNA and SNTAGT. The CDR3 nucleotides read TGTGCCAGCAGTGACGCCAACACCGGGGAGCTGTTTTTT. Translation: CASSDANTGELFF.

The rearrangement links TRBV27 to TRBJ1-1; 12 bases match TRBD1. The V and J ends lost 1 base and 4 bases, in that order; junction bases with no gene match: 4. The CDR3 length is 16 residues. Germline CDR1 MNHEY, CDR2 SMNVEV (reference sequence). CDR3 region: CASSLLSGQGATEAFF. The DNA for the CDR3 is TGTGCCAGCAGTTTATTGTCGGGACAGGGGGCCACTGAAGCTTTCTTT.

This chain uses TRBV27 with TRBJ2-1; TRBD1 is a possible D gene (6 bases). CDR1 MNHEY and CDR2 SMNVEV come from the germline V gene (reference sequence). The CDR3 totals 14 residues. V was shortened by 5 bases and J by 0 bases, with 8 bases between the two germline ends. DNA of the CDR3: TGTGCCAGCAGTCTGGACAGCTCCTACAATGAGCAGTTCTTC. Its protein product is CASSLDSSYNEQFF.

The V gene is TRBV6-5, the J gene TRBJ2-3; the match to TRBD2 covers 9 bases. Trimming took 7 bases from V and 0 from J; bases not matched to a gene: 5. Germline CDR1 reads MNHEY; CDR2 reads SVGAGI. The CDR3 has 15 residues. CDR3 amino acids: CASTPSGASTDTQYF. The CDR3 region has the DNA TGTGCCAGCACCCCTAGCGGGGCTAGCACAGATACGCAGTATTTT.

The CDR3 DNA is TGTGCCAGCTCACCAGGGGAACGTAATTCACCCCTCCACTTT. It encodes CASSPGERNSPLHF. The J gene is TRBJ1-6, the V gene TRBV18; no reliable D call. Germline V CDR1 and CDR2: KGHSH, LQKENI. The V end lost 2 bases, the J end lost 6 bases, and 8 bases lay between the germline ends. The CDR3 length is 14 residues.

Comment on this clone: Other DNA variants within this sample encode the same CDR3. The J gene is TRBJ1-5, the V gene TRBV3-1 (or the pseudogene TRBV3-2), with D unresolved. CDR1 LGHDT and CDR2 YNNKEL come from the germline V gene (reference sequence). Trimming took 1 base from V and 0 from J, leaving 10 bases between them. The CDR3 contains 16 residues. CDR3: CASSQGGPYSNQPQHF. The CDR3 bases are TGTGCCAGCAGCCAAGGTGGACCCTATAGCAATCAGCCCCAGCATTTT.

This rearrangement joins TRBV27 to TRBJ2-1, with a weak D call TRBD2 (6 bases). The CDR3 totals 13 residues. Trimming took off 3 bases at V and 6 bases at J, with 9 bases between the two ends. Germline assignment: CDR1 MNHEY and CDR2 SMNVEV (reference sequence). CDR3 sequence reads: CASSLVRGNEQFF. CDR3 nucleotide sequence: TGTGCCAGCAGTTTGGTGCGGGGCAATGAGCAGTTCTTC.

This sequence joins TRBV10-3 and TRBJ1-1; 9 nucleotides align to TRBD1. The CDR3 is made up of 13 amino acids. With V trimmed by 6 bases and J by 8 bases, 7 bases remained unmatched. Per germline, CDR1 ENHRY and CDR2 SYGVKD. In nucleotides, the CDR3 is TGTGCCATCAGGGGGACAGGGTCGACGGAAGCTTTCTTT. Translation gives CAIRGTGSTEAFF.

This clone is a singleton in its sample. The J gene is TRBJ2-1, the V gene TRBV28; D possibly corresponds to TRBD1 (6 bases). This CDR3 contains 15 residues. Germline values: CDR1 MDHEN, CDR2 SYDVKM. The V gene lost 2 bases and the J gene lost 4 bases, with 12 bases spanning the gap. The chain's CDR3 is CASSLEGVGYNEQFF. The CDR3 DNA reads as TGTGCCAGCAGTTTAGAGGGGGTGGGGTACAATGAGCAGTTCTTC.

The V and J genes are TRBV14 and TRBJ2-1; TRBD2 is a possible D gene (5 bases). Germline loops: CDR1 SGHDN, CDR2 FVKESK. The CDR3 has 17 residues. V was pared by 1 base and J by 5 bases, with 18 bases between. The CDR3 loop is CASSQGRGRWRHNEQFF. The CDR3 nucleotides are TGTGCCAGCAGCCAAGGGCGTGGCAGGTGGAGGCACAATGAGCAGTTCTTC.

The chain combines TRBV6-5 with TRBJ1-1; a possible D gene is TRBD1 (5 bases). Germline V gene sequence: CDR1 MNHEY, CDR2 SVGAGI. This CDR3 region has 15 residues. V lost 0 bases and J lost 1, with 9 bases in between. The CDR3 nucleotides read TGTGCCAGCAGTTACTCGAGACAGACGAACACTGAAGCTTTCTTT. Translating it yields CASSYSRQTNTEAFF.

The CDR3 region is CASSFSGQGYQPQHF. The CDR3 DNA reads as TGTGCCAGCAGCTTTTCTGGACAGGGGTATCAGCCCCAGCATTTT. This rearrangement joins TRBV11-2 to TRBJ1-5; 9 nucleotides align to TRBD1. V gave up 3 bases and J gave up 5 bases; unmatched junction bases: 5. Germline V gene lookup returns CDR1 SGHAT and CDR2 FQNNGV. This CDR3 is 15 amino acids long.

The chain links TRBV28 to TRBJ2-1; D is possibly TRBD1 or TRBD2 (5 bases each). Trimming stripped 6 bases from V and 0 bases from J, with 12 bases between. Germline V gene data show CDR1 as MDHEN and CDR2 as SYDVKM. The CDR3 runs 15 residues. CDR3 protein: CASRRDRSSYNEQFF. CDR3 nucleotides: TGTGCCAGCAGACGGGACCGGAGCTCCTACAATGAGCAGTTCTTC. Full variable domain (outside the CDR3, taken from reference TRBV28 and TRBJ2-1): DVKVTQSSRYLVKRTGEKVFLECVQDMDHENMFWYRQDPGLGLRLIYFSYDVKMKEKGDIPEGYSVSREKKERFSLILESASTNQTSMYLCASRRDRSSYNEQFFGPGTRLTVL.

This chain connects TRBV27 to TRBJ1-2; no reliable D call. Trimming stripped 2 bases from V and 2 bases from J, with 6 bases between. The V gene's germline CDR1 is MNHEY and CDR2 SMNVEV (reference sequence). This CDR3 comprises 13 residues. The CDR3 here is CASSLGFNYGYTF. CDR3 sequence (DNA): TGTGCCAGCAGTTTAGGGTTCAACTATGGCTACACCTTC.

The J gene is TRBJ1-1, the V gene TRBV7-8, with D tentatively TRBD1 (5 bases). CDR3 length equals 15 residues. V was cut by 4 bases and J by 5 bases, with 17 bases left in between. Germline V gene sequence: CDR1 SGHVS, CDR2 FQNEAQ. The CDR3 spells CASSSRDPRGTEAFF. The CDR3 DNA is TGTGCCAGCAGCTCTAGGGACCCCCGGGGGACTGAAGCTTTCTTT.

This clone was observed once. V is TRBV11-3 and J is TRBJ2-3; 8 bases map to TRBD2. J lost 6 bases, V lost 2 bases, and 4 bases had no gene match. Germline loops: CDR1 SGHNT, CDR2 YENEEA. This CDR3 is 14 amino acids long. The CDR3 coding sequence is TGTGCCAGCAGCTTATCTCGGGAGGGGGATACGCAGTATTTT. It codes for CASSLSREGDTQYF.

For this clone: Different DNA sequences within this sample yield the same CDR3. The V call is TRBV6-5, the J call TRBJ1-4; 10 nucleotides line up with TRBD1. J lost 0 bases, V lost 7 bases, and 2 bases had no gene match. The V gene's germline CDR1 is MNHEY and CDR2 SVGAGI. The CDR3 totals 15 residues. The CDR3 nucleotides are TGTGCCAGCAAAGGACAGGGGGCAACTAATGAAAAACTGTTTTTT. Its protein is CASKGQGATNEKLFF.

V usage is TRBV7-9 and J usage is TRBJ2-7; 10 positions match TRBD2. Trimming removed 5 bases from V and 3 bases from J; junction bases left unmatched: 4. Germline CDR1 SEHNR, CDR2 FQNEAQ (reference sequence). The CDR3 sequence is 14 residues long. The CDR3 DNA is TGTGCCAGCAGCCCAGCGGGGGGGAACTACGAGCAGTACTTC. Its translation: CASSPAGGNYEQYF. Variable domain in full (rest from reference TRBV7-9 and TRBJ2-7): DTGVSQNPRHKITKRGQNVTFRCDPISEHNRLYWYRQTLGQGPEFLTYFQNEAQLEKSRLLSDRFSAERPKGSFSTLEIQRTEQGDSAMYLCASSPAGGNYEQYFGPGTRLTVT.

The rearrangement uses TRBV7-9 and TRBJ2-1; 13 nucleotides line up with TRBD2. Trimming at V came to 10 bases and at J to 8 bases, leaving 5 bases not matched to a gene. This CDR3 is built from 13 residues. Germline V gene sequence: CDR1 SEHNR, CDR2 FQNEAQ (reference sequence). The CDR3 DNA is TGTGCCACCCGGACTAGCGGGGGCTATGAGCAGTTCTTC. This encodes CATRTSGGYEQFF.

The genes are TRBV7-9 and TRBJ1-2, with 9 positions matching TRBD1. V was pared by 6 bases and J by 4 bases, with 3 bases of the junction left unmatched. The CDR3 has 13 residues. Per germline, CDR1 SEHNR and CDR2 FQNEAQ (reference sequence). The CDR3 is CASRSTGGYGYTF. CDR3 nucleotides: TGTGCCAGCAGATCGACAGGGGGCTATGGCTACACCTTC.

The sample holds a few counts of this clone. V and J are TRBV9 and TRBJ1-1, with a tentative D call TRBD1 (5 bases). Germline V gives CDR1 SGDLS, CDR2 YYNGEE. The CDR3 has 15 amino acids. V gave up 0 bases and J gave up 0 bases, with 9 bases separating them. The CDR3 DNA follows: TGTGCCAGCAGCGTAGGTCAGGGCCTGAACACTGAAGCTTTCTTT. It specifies CASSVGQGLNTEAFF.

The chain recombines TRBV7-2 with TRBJ1-1; D gene ambiguous. The germline CDR1 and CDR2 sequences are SGHTA and FQGNSA. This CDR3 spans 16 amino acids. The germline V and J ends were trimmed by 1 base and 2 bases, with 14 bases remaining between them. The CDR3 nucleotides are TGTGCCAGCAGCTTAGGGAACGGAGGGCCTAACACTGAAGCTTTCTTT. As protein: CASSLGNGGPNTEAFF.

The chain links TRBV11-2 to TRBJ2-1; 11 nucleotides align to TRBD2. This CDR3 is 13 amino acids long. Germline lookup yields CDR1 SGHAT and CDR2 FQNNGV. The V segment lost 6 bases and the J segment 8 bases; nucleotides outside the gene matches: 3. The CDR3 nucleotides read TGTGCCAGCAGGACTAGCGGGAACTATGAGCAGTTCTTC. Protein sequence: CASRTSGNYEQFF.

This sequence joins TRBV11-3 and TRBJ1-1; D possibly corresponds to TRBD1 (6 bases). Deletions cut 1 base from V and 5 bases from J, with 11 bases between. Germline-derived CDR1 and CDR2 are SGHNT and YENEEA. The CDR3 loop spans 14 amino acids. CDR3 DNA sequence: TGTGCCAGCAGCTTAGTAGGGGGGCATACTGAAGCTTTCTTT. Amino acid sequence: CASSLVGGHTEAFF. Full variable domain (rest looked up from reference TRBV11-3 and TRBJ1-1): EAGVVQSPRYKIIEKKQPVAFWCNPISGHNTLYWYLQNLGQGPELLIRYENEEAVDDSQLPKDRFSAERLKGVDSTLKIQPAELGDSAVYLCASSLVGGHTEAFFGQGTRLTVV.